Listed here is a single T cell receptor beta chain. This entry comes from a study of radiotherapy plus CTLA-4 blockade in lung cancer. In the study overall: Across the patients, objective responses occurred in under 20%, and disease control in roughly 31%.

Lung cancer patients with chemo-refractory metastatic non-small-cell disease were given focal radiation plus CTLA-4 blockade with ipilimumab. The CDR3 totals 15 residues. CDR1 and CDR2 from the germline V gene are SGHKS and YYEKEE (reference sequence). V dropped 0 bases and J dropped 6; count of bases not matched to a gene: 6. Using immunoSEQ multiplex PCR, the repertoire was profiled, and TCRdb retains in-frame clones only, with some absent. The sample has roughly 59,000 clones; less than 75% are singletons. The rearrangement uses TRBV5-5 and TRBJ1-3; 7 nucleotides align to TRBD1. The clonotype originates from a human donor with non-small cell lung cancer whose response to radiotherapy plus ipilimumab could not be evaluated. Sequenced here: peripheral blood, sampled from a patient treated with radiotherapy plus ipilimumab. The CDR3 here is CASSLGWTGVNTIYF. CDR3 coding DNA: TGTGCCAGCAGCTTGGGGTGGACAGGAGTAAACACCATATATTTT.